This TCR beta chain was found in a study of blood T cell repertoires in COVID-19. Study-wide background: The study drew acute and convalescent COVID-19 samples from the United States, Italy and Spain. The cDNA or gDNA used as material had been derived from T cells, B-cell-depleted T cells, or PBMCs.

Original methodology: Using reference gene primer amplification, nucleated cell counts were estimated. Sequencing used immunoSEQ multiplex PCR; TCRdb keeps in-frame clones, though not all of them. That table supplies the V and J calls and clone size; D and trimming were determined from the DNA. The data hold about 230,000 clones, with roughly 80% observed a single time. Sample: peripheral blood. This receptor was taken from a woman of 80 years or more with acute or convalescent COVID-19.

The CDR3 sequence is CASSQLRDLVYEQYF. In DNA, the CDR3 is TGTGCCAGCAGTCAACTCCGGGACTTAGTCTACGAGCAGTACTTC. The chain carries TRBV6-5 and TRBJ2-7, with TRBD2 as a possible D gene (6 bases). The germline CDR1 and CDR2 sequences are MNHEY and SVGAGI. V shed 5 bases and J shed 3 bases, with 17 bases lying between them. The CDR3 extends over 15 amino acids.